This record covers a single TCR beta chain. Its antigen is still unknown. Base qualities are missing; no much larger clone stands one base away. V lost 1 base and J lost 5 bases, and the count of bases not matched to a germline gene is 8. Sequences MDHEN (CDR1) and SYDVKM (CDR2) are obtained from the germline V gene. The CDR3 goes from the cysteine to the phenylalanine over 16 residues. CDR3 DNA only is kept here, 48 bases in frame from base 1. The sample comes from a study of shared clonotypes between healthy human individuals (TCRdb year 2020). In terms of the full investigation: A few men and a couple of women, aged 18 to 49 years, made up the cohort. Libraries were prepared and TCR repertoires were sequenced by different laboratories using diverse techniques, in order to increase sequencing depth and limit assay-specific biases. To estimate repertoire size and how much clonotypes are shared between individuals, the study performed deep sequencing of blood TCR repertoires from about 5 healthy adults. Per donor, leukapheresis produced somewhere between about 0.85 and 8.9 billion PBMCs.

The donors were healthy, HIV-negative adults with no recently reported acute infections or vaccinations. Only Caucasian adults living in Nashville, Tennessee, USA were represented among the donors. For unsorted samples, 85 million to 100 million PBMCs were counted, and genomic DNA was extracted using the QIAamp DNA Blood Mini kit. Blood was obtained by leukapheresis, after which PBMCs were separated by Ficoll-Histopaque density gradient centrifugation and cryopreserved in liquid nitrogen vapor phase. Using the deep immunoSEQ assay, TCR CDR3 regions were amplified from genomic DNA by multiplex PCR. For each cell subset, the extracted genomic DNA was distributed evenly across all wells of several immunoSEQ 96-well plates, and each plate served as one replicate. For unsorted PBMC, each replicate PCR was loaded with about 270 ng genomic DNA, equivalent to some 27,000 T cell genomes. Unsorted PBMC genomic DNA was sequenced across ten immunoSEQ deep assay plates. Purified libraries were quantified with a Qubit 3.0 fluorometer, sized on a Bioanalyzer 2100, and re-quantified with the KAPA Library Quantification kit. Each immunoSEQ 96-well plate was sequenced on its own single-read 150-cycle Illumina NextSeq 550 flow cell. Processing in the source paper ran as follows. The immunoSEQ output contained only junctional sequences without quality scores, so filtering could not match that applied to full-length reads. Sequences were annotated with PyIR, a Python wrapper for IgBLAST v1.9, and V/J genes and CDR3 were assigned using IMGT germline references. Reads were removed for weak V/J assignments (E-value above 1e-6), missing CDR3, stop codons, out-of-frame junctions, or ambiguous translated residues. V3J clonotypes were defined as sequences sharing an identical inferred V gene, J gene, and CDR3 amino acid sequence. The percentage overlap between two repertoires was calculated by dividing the number of shared unique clonotypes by the size of the smaller repertoire. RTK rarefaction, the Chao1 estimator, and Recon v2.1 estimates of unobserved clonotypes were used to assess repertoire richness. Not all clones reach the TCRdb copy of this immuneACCESS table, which keeps in-frame sequences only. Checked studies attribute under half of the gap to unresolved V genes and leave the rest unexplained. The V and J calls and clone size come from that table; D and trimming were worked out from the DNA. The sample contains around 510,000 clones, around three quarters of them found a single time. The ten most abundant clones make up more than 10% of the sample.

Results the study describes overall, beyond this receptor: Sampling was restricted to blood, and TCR repertoires in tissues likely differ from the TCR repertoires found in blood. Based on pairwise subsampling, the degree of clonotype sharing among donors was expected to be affected by sequencing depth. The genetic and exposure-history diversity represented was limited by the small number of donors.

The specimen sequenced was PBMCs. The V and J genes are TRBV28 and TRBJ2-5, with 9 bases aligning to TRBD1. This sequence was found in a woman in her thirties or forties in good health. Some clones in this sample may be carry-over from other donors' samples. For the CDR3, the sequence is CASSLSPGQGWETQYF. The nucleotide sequence reads TGTGCCAGCAGTTTATCCCCGGGACAGGGTTGGGAGACCCAGTACTTC.